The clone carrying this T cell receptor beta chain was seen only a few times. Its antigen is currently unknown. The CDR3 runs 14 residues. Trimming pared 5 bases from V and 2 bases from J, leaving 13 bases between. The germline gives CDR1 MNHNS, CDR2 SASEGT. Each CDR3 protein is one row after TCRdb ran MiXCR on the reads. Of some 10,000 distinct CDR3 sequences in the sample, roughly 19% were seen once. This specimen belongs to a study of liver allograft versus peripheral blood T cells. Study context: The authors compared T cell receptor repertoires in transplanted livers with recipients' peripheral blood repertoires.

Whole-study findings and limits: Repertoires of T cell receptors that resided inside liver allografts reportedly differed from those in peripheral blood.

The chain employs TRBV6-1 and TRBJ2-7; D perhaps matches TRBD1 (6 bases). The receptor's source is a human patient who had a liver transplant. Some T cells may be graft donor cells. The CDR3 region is CASSHNRATYEQYF. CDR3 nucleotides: TGTGCCAGCAGTCACAACAGGGCTACCTACGAGCAGTACTTC.